The TCR beta chain described here comes from a study of cytomegalovirus exposure and HLA in healthy donors. Notes on the study in general: Researchers counted around 150 TCR beta chains as cytomegalovirus-associated. Immune exposure data for these donors was limited to CMV serostatus. Later work showed greater clonal expansion in HLA-associated TCR beta chains than in equally common others.

The CDR3 covers 14 residues. The V segment lost 6 bases and the J segment 0 bases; nucleotides outside the gene matches: 5. CDR1 and CDR2 (germline): SQVTM, ANQGSEA. The PCR contained 60 Vbeta and 13 Jbeta primers. Assay used: immunoSEQ multiplex PCR; TCRdb lists only in-frame clones, some missing. The data hold some 150,000 clones, with 65% to 85% observed a single time. With regard to this clone: Antigen specificity is unknown.

The chain couples TRBV29-1 to TRBJ2-7; 10 nucleotides align to TRBD1. The receptor was derived from a woman in her 30s in good health and CMV-seropositive. The sequenced sample was PBMCs. Here the CDR3 DNA reads TGCAGCGTGATCAGGACAGGGGGCTCCTACGAGCAGTACTTC. It encodes CSVIRTGGSYEQYF.